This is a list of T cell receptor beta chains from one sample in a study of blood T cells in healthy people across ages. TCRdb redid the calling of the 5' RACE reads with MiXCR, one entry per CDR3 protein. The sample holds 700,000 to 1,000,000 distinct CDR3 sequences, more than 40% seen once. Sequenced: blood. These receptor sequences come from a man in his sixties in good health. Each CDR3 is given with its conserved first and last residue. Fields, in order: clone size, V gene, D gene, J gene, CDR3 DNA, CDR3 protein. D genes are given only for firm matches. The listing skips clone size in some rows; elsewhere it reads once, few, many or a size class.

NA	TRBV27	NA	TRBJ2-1	TGTGCCAGCAGTTTATTCCAAGCGGTCTACAATGAGCAGTTCTTC	CASSLFQAVYNEQFF
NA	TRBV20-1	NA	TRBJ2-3	TGCAGTGGACAGAAGAGCACAGATACGCAGTATTTT	CSGQKSTDTQYF
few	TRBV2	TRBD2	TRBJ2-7	TGTGCCAGCAGTGTTCAGGGCGGGGGGGCCTACGAGCAGTACTTC	CASSVQGGGAYEQYF
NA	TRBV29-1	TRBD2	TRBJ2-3	TGCAGCGTTGAAGAAGCGGGACGGCGTCCAGATACGCAGTATTTT	CSVEEAGRRPDTQYF
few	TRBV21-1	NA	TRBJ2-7	TGTGCCCCGGGCTACGAGCAGTACTTC	CAPGYEQYF
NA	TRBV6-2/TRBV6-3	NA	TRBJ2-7	TGTGCCAGCAGTTACTCCGATCGGGACCGGTGGTACGAGCAGTACTTC	CASSYSDRDRWYEQYF
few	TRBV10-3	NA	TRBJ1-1	TGTGCCATCAAATTGGCACCTAACACTGAAGCTTTCTTT	CAIKLAPNTEAFF
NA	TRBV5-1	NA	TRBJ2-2	TGCGCCAGCAGCAAAGACGACAGGCTACCCGGGGAGCTGTTTTTT	CASSKDDRLPGELFF
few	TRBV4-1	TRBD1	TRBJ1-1	TGCGCCAGCAGCCCGACAGGGGTGGTCACTGAAGCTTTCTTT	CASSPTGVVTEAFF
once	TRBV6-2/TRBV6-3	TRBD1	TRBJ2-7	TGTGCCAGCAGGGGCCCCGGACAGGTTTCCTACGAGCAGTACTTC	CASRGPGQVSYEQYF
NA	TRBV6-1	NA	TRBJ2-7	TGTGCCAGCAGTGAAGACGCGACAGCCTTCGAGCAGTACTTC	CASSEDATAFEQYF
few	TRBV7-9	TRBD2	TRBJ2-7	TGTGCCAGCAGCTCAACCGGGGGGTTGATCTACGAGCAGTACTTC	CASSSTGGLIYEQYF
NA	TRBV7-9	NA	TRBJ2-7	TGTGCCAGCAGCTTAGGAGAGAGGGCCTACGAGCAGTACTTC	CASSLGERAYEQYF
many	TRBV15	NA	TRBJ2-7	TGTGCCACCAGCAGAGATTACGAGGGAGGATCCTACGAGCAGTACTTC	CATSRDYEGGSYEQYF
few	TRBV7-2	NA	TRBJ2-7	TGTGCCAGCAGCTTAGCAGGGTGGGGGCAGGGCTCTTACGAGCAGTACTTC	CASSLAGWGQGSYEQYF
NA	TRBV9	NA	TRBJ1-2	TGTGCCAGCAGCGCTAACCCAGACAGAGCTAACTATGGCTACACCTTC	CASSANPDRANYGYTF
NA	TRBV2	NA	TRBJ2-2	TGTGCCAGCAGTGAAGGATCTGGCAGGGCCACCGGGGAGCTGTTTTTT	CASSEGSGRATGELFF
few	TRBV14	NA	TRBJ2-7	TGTGCCAGCAGCCAAGATCGGGGCTCCCGAGGGATCGAGCAGTACTTC	CASSQDRGSRGIEQYF
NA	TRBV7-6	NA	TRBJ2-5	TGTGCCAGCAGCTTAGGGACTGTCGAGCTCTCTGAGCAGTACTTC	CASSLGTVELSEQYF
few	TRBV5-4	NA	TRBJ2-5	TGTGCCAGCAGCTTGGGAGGGACAGGGACTAGACAGACCCAGTACTTC	CASSLGGTGTRQTQYF
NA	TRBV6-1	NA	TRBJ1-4	TGTGCCAGCAGTGGCGACAGTACGGCTAATGAAAAACTGTTTTTT	CASSGDSTANEKLFF
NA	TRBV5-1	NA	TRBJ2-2	TGCGCCAGCTCGAGGGACCACCAGAACACCGGGGAGCTGTTTTTT	CASSRDHQNTGELFF
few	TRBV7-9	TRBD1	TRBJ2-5	TGTGCCAGCGGGCGAACAGGGGGCAGAGAGACCCAGTACTTC	CASGRTGGRETQYF
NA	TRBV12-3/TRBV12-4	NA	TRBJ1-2	TGTGCCAGCACTCTTGGGCCACAGGGAGGCGGCTATGGCTACACCTTC	CASTLGPQGGGYGYTF
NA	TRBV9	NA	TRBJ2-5	TGTGCCAGCAGCGTTGGCAGCGCCGGTCGGGAGACCCAGTACTTC	CASSVGSAGRETQYF
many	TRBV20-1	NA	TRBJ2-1	TGCAGTGCTAGAGGGGGGGGCATATCCTACAATGAGCAGTTCTTC	CSARGGGISYNEQFF
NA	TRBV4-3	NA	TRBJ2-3	TGCGCCAGCAGCCAAGAGGGGAGACTCACAGATACGCAGTATTTT	CASSQEGRLTDTQYF
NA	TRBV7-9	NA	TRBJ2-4	TGTGCCAGCAGCTTCGGGGAGCGGGGACACAAAAACATTCAGTACTTC	CASSFGERGHKNIQYF
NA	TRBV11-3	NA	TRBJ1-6	TGTGCCAGCAGCTTAGATCTCCCTAATTCACCCCTCCACTTT	CASSLDLPNSPLHF
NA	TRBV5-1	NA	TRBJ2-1	TGCGCCAGCAGCTTGGCCCATATCGGACAGTTCGGCAATGAGCAGTTCTTC	CASSLAHIGQFGNEQFF
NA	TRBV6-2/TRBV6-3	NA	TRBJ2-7	TGTGCCAGCAGTCACTCGATAGAGCAGGGCCACTACGAGCAGTACTTC	CASSHSIEQGHYEQYF
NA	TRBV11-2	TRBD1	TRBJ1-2	TGTGCCTGCAGCGCACCACCTCAGGGGGCAGGCTACACCTTC	CACSAPPQGAGYTF
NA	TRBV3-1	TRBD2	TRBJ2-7	TGTGCCAGCAGTCCCGGGACTAGGGGTTACGAGCAGTACTTC	CASSPGTRGYEQYF
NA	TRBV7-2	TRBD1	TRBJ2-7	TGTGCCAGCAGCTTAGGATTGACAGGGGTAGAGCAGTACTTC	CASSLGLTGVEQYF
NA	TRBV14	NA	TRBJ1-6	TGTGCCAGCAGCCAGGGGTTCGGCTCTTCACCCCTCCACTTT	CASSQGFGSSPLHF
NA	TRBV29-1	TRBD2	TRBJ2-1	TGCAGCGTTGGGGCGGGGGGGCCAATGGGCAATGAGCAGTTCTTC	CSVGAGGPMGNEQFF
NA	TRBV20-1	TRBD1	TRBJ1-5	TGCAGTGCTAGCCGCCCCGGGACAGCCCTCAATCAGCCCCAGCATTTT	CSASRPGTALNQPQHF
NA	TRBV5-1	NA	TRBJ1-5	TGCGCCAGCAGCTTACTTTCGGGGAGTCAGCCCCAGCATTTT	CASSLLSGSQPQHF
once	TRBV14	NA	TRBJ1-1	TGTGCCAGCAGCCCCTATGGAGGGTGGTACACTGAAGCTTTCTTT	CASSPYGGWYTEAFF
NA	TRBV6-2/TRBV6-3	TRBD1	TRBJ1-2	TGTACCAGCAGACGACCGGGACAGAAAGATGGCTACACCTTC	CTSRRPGQKDGYTF
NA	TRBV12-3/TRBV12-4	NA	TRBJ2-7	TGTGCCAGCAGACCGGGTGCGGGTGACGAGCAGTACTTC	CASRPGAGDEQYF
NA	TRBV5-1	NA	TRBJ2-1	TGCGCCAGCAGCTTGGCGGCAGGGTCCTACAATGAGCAGTTCTTC	CASSLAAGSYNEQFF
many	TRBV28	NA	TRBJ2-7	TGTGCCAGCAGTCCAGCTGGCCTCTACGAGCAGTACTTC	CASSPAGLYEQYF
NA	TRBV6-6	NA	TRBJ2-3	TGTGCCAGCAGTTACGGGTTAAGGCGGGATACGCAGTATTTT	CASSYGLRRDTQYF
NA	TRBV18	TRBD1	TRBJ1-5	TGTGCCAGCTCACGGGACAGGGGAGATCCGCCCCAGCATTTT	CASSRDRGDPPQHF
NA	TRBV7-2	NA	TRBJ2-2	TGTGCCAGCAGCTTGCAGGATTACACCGGGGAGCTGTTTTTT	CASSLQDYTGELFF
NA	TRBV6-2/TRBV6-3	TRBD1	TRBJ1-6	TGTGCCAGCAGGAGGGACAGGGGATTAAATTCACCCCTCCACTTT	CASRRDRGLNSPLHF
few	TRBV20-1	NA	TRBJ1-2	TGCAGTGCAAAGGACGTTGAGAACTATGGCTACACCTTC	CSAKDVENYGYTF
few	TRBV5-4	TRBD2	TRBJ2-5	TGTGCCAGCAGCTTGGGTAGCGGGCCTGAGACCCAGTACTTC	CASSLGSGPETQYF
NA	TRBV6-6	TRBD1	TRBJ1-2	TGTGCCAGCTGCAGGGACAGGTGCGGCTACACCTTC	CASCRDRCGYTF
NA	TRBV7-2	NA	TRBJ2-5	TGTGCCAGCAGCTTAGCGGTACAGGAGCAAGAGACCCAGTACTTC	CASSLAVQEQETQYF
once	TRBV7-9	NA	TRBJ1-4	TGTGCCAGCAGCTTCCCCGGGGGGGGAGCTAGAGAAAAACTGTTTTTT	CASSFPGGGAREKLFF
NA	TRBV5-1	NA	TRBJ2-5	TGCGCCAGCAGCTTGGGACAGAACTACAATGAGCAGTACTTC	CASSLGQNYNEQYF
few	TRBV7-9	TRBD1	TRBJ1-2	TGTGCCAGCAACAAACGGGACAGTCCAGATAACTATGGCTACACCTTC	CASNKRDSPDNYGYTF
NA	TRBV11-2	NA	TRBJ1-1	TGTGCCAGCAGCCAAGCGGGACACGGAGGGGTGGGGGCTTTCTTT	CASSQAGHGGVGAFF
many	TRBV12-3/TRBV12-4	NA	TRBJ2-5	TGTGCCAGCAGTTTGGGACCACAAAGGGAAGAGACCCAGTACTTC	CASSLGPQREETQYF
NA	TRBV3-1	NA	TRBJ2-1	TGTGCCAGCAGCCTGCGGCTCGAATCCGTCTGGAATGAGCAGTTCTTC	CASSLRLESVWNEQFF
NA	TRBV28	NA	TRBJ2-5	TGTGCCAGCAGTTTAGCCGGGGGGCCAAACCAAGAGACCCAGTACTTC	CASSLAGGPNQETQYF
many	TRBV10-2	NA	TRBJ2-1	TGCGCCAGCAGTGACCCGGGTATTAATGAGCAGTTCTTC	CASSDPGINEQFF
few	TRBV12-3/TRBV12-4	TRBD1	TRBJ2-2	TGTGCCAGCAGTAGGGACAGGGACACCGGGGAGCTGTTTTTT	CASSRDRDTGELFF